Following are 27 T cell receptor beta chains from one sample sequenced in a study of blood T cell repertoires in COVID-19. Generated by immunoSEQ multiplex PCR, the TCRdb table keeps only in-frame clones and is missing some. The data show 50,000 to 60,000 clones, with approximately 90% seen just once and about 6% held by the top ten. Sequencing used peripheral blood. The origin of the receptors is a man aged 35-49 years with acute or convalescent COVID-19.

DNA of the CDR3: TGTGCCACCAGTAGCGGGAGCAATGAGCAGTTCTTC. The encoded protein is CATSSGSNEQFF. This chain joins TRBV24-1 and TRBJ2-1; 8 bases align to TRBD2. Germline assignment: CDR1 KGHDR and CDR2 SFDVKD. The CDR3 spans 12 residues. The V segment lost 6 bases and the J segment 6 bases; nucleotides outside the gene matches: 0.

The V call is TRBV12-5, the J call TRBJ1-5, with D maybe TRBD1 (6 bases). The CDR3 sequence is 16 residues long. Deletions cut 0 bases from V and 1 base from J, with 10 bases between. From germline, CDR1 is LGHNT and CDR2 FRNRAP. The CDR3 sequence is CASGLVLGHSNQPQHF. The DNA for the CDR3 is TGTGCTAGTGGTTTGGTACTGGGACACAGCAATCAGCCCCAGCATTTT.

This chain links TRBV7-8 with TRBJ1-2; 8 bases fit TRBD1. The junction had 12 bases not matched to a gene; V was cut back by 6 bases and J by 6 bases. This CDR3 is built from 15 residues. The germline gives CDR1 SGHVS, CDR2 FQNEAQ. CDR3 coding DNA: TGTGCCAGCAGTGATTCCCCAGGGGGCGCAGATGGCTACACCTTC. As protein: CASSDSPGGADGYTF.

The gene calls are TRBV11-2 and TRBJ2-1; 14 bases fit TRBD2. V trimming: 3 bases; J trimming: 2 bases; junction bases outside the gene matches: 3. Germline values: CDR1 SGHAT, CDR2 FQNNGV. The CDR3 covers 17 residues. CDR3 bases: TGTGCCAGCAGCTTCGGGACTAGCGGGGGCGCCTACAATGAGCAGTTCTTC. The encoded protein is CASSFGTSGGAYNEQFF.

V and J are TRBV5-6 and TRBJ1-6; TRBD1 might be the D (6 bases). The V gene's germline CDR1 is SGHDT and CDR2 YYEEEE. This CDR3 comprises 15 residues. Trimming took 7 bases from V and 0 from J, leaving 11 bases between them. Here the CDR3 reads CASQTGSSYNSPLHF. CDR3 nucleotides: TGTGCCAGCCAGACAGGTAGCTCCTATAATTCACCCCTCCACTTT.

V and J are TRBV13 and TRBJ2-1, with 10 bases lining up with TRBD2. The V gene end was trimmed by 4 bases and the J gene end by 4 bases; junction bases not matched to a gene: 4. This CDR3 region has 15 residues. Germline V gene lookup returns CDR1 PRHDT and CDR2 FYEKMQ (reference sequence). CDR3 coding DNA: TGTGCCAGCAGCTCCGGGACTAGCGTATACAATGAGCAGTTCTTC. Encoded protein: CASSSGTSVYNEQFF. Drawing the rest from reference TRBV13 and TRBJ2-1, the complete variable domain is AAGVIQSPRHLIKEKRETATLKCYPIPRHDTVYWYQQGPGQDPQFLISFYEKMQSDKGSIPDRFSAQQFSDYHSELNMSSLELGDSALYFCASSSGTSVYNEQFFGPGTRLTVL.

The gene calls are TRBV5-1 and TRBJ1-2; tentatively, D is TRBD1 (5 bases). Germline CDR1 SGHRS, CDR2 YFSETQ. This CDR3 spans 13 amino acids. V was pared by 3 bases and J by 8 bases, with 14 bases between. The CDR3 sequence: CASSSWGGEGYTF. CDR3 nucleotide sequence: TGCGCCAGCAGCTCTTGGGGAGGGGAAGGCTACACCTTC.

V is TRBV29-1 and J is TRBJ2-2, with D unclear. V dropped 4 bases and J dropped 4 bases, with 10 bases sitting between them. Per the germline V gene, CDR1 is SQVTM and CDR2 is ANQGSEA. The CDR3 is 13 amino acids. CDR3 DNA: TGCAGCGTTGGTTTACAGTTCACCGGGGAGCTGTTTTTT. Its protein product is CSVGLQFTGELFF.

The chain is built from TRBV18 and TRBJ1-1, with 7 bases matching TRBD1. Per germline, CDR1 KGHSH and CDR2 LQKENI. V trimming: 3 bases; J trimming: 0 bases; junction bases outside the gene matches: 4. The CDR3 is 15 residues long. The CDR3 coding sequence is TGTGCCAGCTCACCTCGGGACAGAATGAACACTGAAGCTTTCTTT. As protein: CASSPRDRMNTEAFF.

This chain uses TRBV7-2 with TRBJ2-3, with TRBD2 identical over 9 bases. This CDR3 is built from 15 residues. The germline V gene encodes CDR1 SGHTA and CDR2 FQGNSA. After removal of 5 bases from V and 2 bases from J, the junction contained 5 bases not matched to a gene. The CDR3 spells CASSTRLAVTDTQYF. CDR3 in DNA: TGTGCCAGCAGCACTAGACTAGCGGTCACAGATACGCAGTATTTT.

V is TRBV5-4 and J is TRBJ2-6; D ambiguous. The V gene lost 7 bases and the J gene lost 0 bases, with 8 bases spanning the gap. Germline lookup yields CDR1 SGHNT and CDR2 YYREEE (reference sequence). The CDR3 is 14 amino acids. CDR3 coding DNA: TGTGCCAGCGCACTTAACTCTGGGGCCAACGTCCTGACTTTC. This gives the protein CASALNSGANVLTF.

The chain employs TRBV6-5 and TRBJ2-7, with 9 bases identical to TRBD2. The V gene's germline CDR1 is MNHEY and CDR2 SVGAGI. The CDR3 extends over 14 amino acids. J lost 4 bases, V lost 7 bases, and 8 bases had no gene match. CDR3 sequence reads: CASKSRTSVYEQYF. The CDR3, as DNA: TGTGCCAGCAAGAGTAGGACTAGCGTATACGAGCAGTACTTC.

This clone was picked up a small number of times. The chain employs TRBV5-1 and TRBJ2-7, with D possibly TRBD2 on 6 matching bases. The CDR3 covers 14 residues. Germline V gene lookup returns CDR1 SGHRS and CDR2 YFSETQ. Trimming stripped 4 bases from V and 1 base from J, with 12 bases between. The CDR3, as DNA: TGCGCCAGCAGCCTAGTGGAGGGTTCCTACGAGCAGTACTTC. Translated: CASSLVEGSYEQYF.

A note on this clone: Germline and junction disagree at one end, which may indicate a read error. The chain uses TRBV7-7 and TRBJ2-2; TRBD2 agrees at 9 bases. In germline, CDR1 is SSHAT, CDR2 FNYEAQ (reference sequence). The CDR3 is 15 amino acids. In DNA, the CDR3 is TGTGCTAGCAGCTCGGCGGGAGGGCCATCCGGGGAGCTGTTTTTT. Its protein is CASSSAGGPSGELFF.

The chain employs TRBV18 and TRBJ1-2, with 7 bases aligning to TRBD1. V was pared by 0 bases and J by 6 bases, with 4 bases of the junction left unmatched. This CDR3 is 14 amino acids long. Germline loops: CDR1 KGHSH, CDR2 LQKENI. CDR3 region: CASSPPYQGDGYTF. CDR3 DNA sequence: TGTGCCAGCTCACCACCGTACCAGGGGGATGGCTACACCTTC.

J is TRBJ1-6 and V is TRBV18, with a weak D call TRBD1 (6 bases). The CDR3 covers 15 residues. V was pared by 2 bases and J by 7 bases, with 12 bases between. The V gene's germline CDR1 is KGHSH and CDR2 LQKENI. The CDR3 nucleotides read TGTGCCAGCTCACCATCAGGGGCGCTGAATTCACCCCTCCACTTT. This translates into CASSPSGALNSPLHF.

The gene calls are TRBV18 and TRBJ1-5; TRBD1 aligns across 7 bases. This CDR3 is built from 16 residues. With 4 bases clipped from V and 5 bases from J, the junction kept 11 bases outside the gene matches. Germline CDR1 is KGHSH and CDR2 is LQKENI. CDR3 sequence (DNA): TGTGCCAGCTCACTTTCCCGGGACAGCCAATATCAGCCCCAGCATTTT. Translated: CASSLSRDSQYQPQHF.

V usage is TRBV7-2 and J usage is TRBJ2-7; D is perhaps TRBD2 (7 bases). V was cut by 5 bases and J by 0 bases, with 14 bases left in between. Germline V gene sequence: CDR1 SGHTA, CDR2 FQGNSA. The CDR3 consists of 15 residues. CDR3 sequence: CASSPQGGSSYEQYF. CDR3 sequence (DNA): TGTGCCAGCAGCCCACAGGGCGGGAGCTCCTACGAGCAGTACTTC.

The rearrangement links TRBV2 to TRBJ1-5, with 7 bases that match TRBD1. CDR3 length: 15 amino acids. V dropped 6 bases and J dropped 0; count of bases not matched to a gene: 5. The germline V gene has CDR1 SNHLY and CDR2 FYNNEI. CDR3 sequence reads: CASSGTEYSNQPQHF. Written as DNA, the CDR3 is TGTGCCAGCAGCGGGACAGAGTATAGCAATCAGCCCCAGCATTTT.

The rearrangement links TRBV24-1 to TRBJ1-5; D is unclear. Trimming removed 4 bases from V and 1 base from J, with 10 bases in between. The CDR3 sequence is 15 residues long. Germline V gene data show CDR1 as KGHDR and CDR2 as SFDVKD. The CDR3 nucleotides are TGTGCCACCAGTGACGCAACGGGGAGCAATCAGCCCCAGCATTTT. This encodes CATSDATGSNQPQHF.

This rearrangement joins TRBV2 to TRBJ2-1; 9 bases line up with TRBD2. This CDR3 spans 14 amino acids. After removal of 3 bases from V and 7 bases from J, the junction contained 4 bases not matched to a gene. Germline CDR1 and CDR2: SNHLY and FYNNEI. CDR3 bases: TGTGCCAGCAGTGACGGGACTAGCTCAAATGAGCAGTTCTTC. Translation gives CASSDGTSSNEQFF.

The J gene is TRBJ1-2, the V gene TRBV3-1 (or the pseudogene TRBV3-2), with D possibly TRBD1 on 6 matching bases. CDR3 length: 12 amino acids. Germline V gene sequence: CDR1 LGHDT, CDR2 YNNKEL (reference sequence). The V end was cut by 6 bases, the J end by 7 bases, with 12 bases between. The CDR3 loop is CASRQGFSGYTF. The CDR3 DNA follows: TGTGCCAGCAGGCAGGGGTTCTCTGGCTACACCTTC.

This sequence joins TRBV12-5 and TRBJ1-5, with a possible D match to TRBD1 (5 bases). Germline values: CDR1 LGHNT, CDR2 FRNRAP. The CDR3 runs 15 residues. V was clipped by 3 bases and J by 4 bases, with 13 bases between them. CDR3 residues: CASGLGTSTNQPQHF. The CDR3 DNA reads TGTGCTAGTGGTTTAGGGACTAGTACAAATCAGCCCCAGCATTTT.

V usage is TRBV5-5 and J usage is TRBJ2-3; the match to TRBD2 covers 10 bases. The CDR3 has 16 amino acids. Germline assignment: CDR1 SGHKS and CDR2 YYEKEE (reference sequence). V was clipped by 0 bases and J by 6 bases; unmatched bases: 7. The CDR3, as DNA: TGTGCCAGCAGCTTGGGGGGTCTAGCGGGAGCTGATACGCAGTATTTT. It yields the protein CASSLGGLAGADTQYF.

The chain combines TRBV7-8 with TRBJ2-5, with TRBD2 matching 10 bases. V lost 1 base to trimming and J lost 5 bases; unmatched junction nucleotides: 10. Germline V gene data show CDR1 as SGHVS and CDR2 as FQNEAQ. The CDR3 is 17 residues long. The CDR3 sequence is CASSLVELAGVWETQYF. CDR3 in DNA: TGTGCCAGCAGCTTAGTTGAGCTAGCGGGAGTGTGGGAGACCCAGTACTTC.

The rearrangement uses TRBV4-1 and TRBJ1-3, with 9 bases matching TRBD1. CDR3 size: 16 residues. Losses at the gene ends were 4 bases for V and 3 bases for J; bases not matched to a gene: 7. Germline V CDR1 and CDR2: MGHRA, YSYEKL. This CDR3 reads CASSPRTGGDGNTIYF. CDR3 DNA sequence: TGCGCCAGCAGCCCGCGAACAGGGGGCGATGGAAACACCATATATTTT.

The V and J genes are TRBV5-6 and TRBJ1-6, with a possible D match to TRBD1 (6 bases). In germline, CDR1 is SGHDT, CDR2 YYEEEE. Trimming took off 3 bases at V and 6 bases at J, with 13 bases between the two ends. The CDR3 spans 15 residues. The CDR3 spells CASSWRTEPNSPLHF. The CDR3 DNA reads TGTGCCAGCAGCTGGAGGACAGAACCTAATTCACCCCTCCACTTT.